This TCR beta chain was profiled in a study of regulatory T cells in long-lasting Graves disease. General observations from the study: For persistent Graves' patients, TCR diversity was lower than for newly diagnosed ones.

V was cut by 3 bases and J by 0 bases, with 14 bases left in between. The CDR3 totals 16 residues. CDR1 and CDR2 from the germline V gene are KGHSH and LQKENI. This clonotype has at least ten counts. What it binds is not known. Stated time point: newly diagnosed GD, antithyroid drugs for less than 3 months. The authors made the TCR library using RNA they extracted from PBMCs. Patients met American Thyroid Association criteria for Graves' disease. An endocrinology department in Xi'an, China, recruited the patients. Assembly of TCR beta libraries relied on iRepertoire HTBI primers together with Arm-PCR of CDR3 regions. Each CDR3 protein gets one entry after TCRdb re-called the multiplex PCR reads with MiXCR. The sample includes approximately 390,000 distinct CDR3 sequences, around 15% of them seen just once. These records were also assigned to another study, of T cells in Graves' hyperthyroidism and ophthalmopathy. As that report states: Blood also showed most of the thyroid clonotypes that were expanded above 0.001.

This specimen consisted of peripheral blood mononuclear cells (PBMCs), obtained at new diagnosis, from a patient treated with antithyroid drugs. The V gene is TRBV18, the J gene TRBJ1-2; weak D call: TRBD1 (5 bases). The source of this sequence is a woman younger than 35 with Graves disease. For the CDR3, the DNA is TGTGCCAGCTCACCGCTCGACAGAGTAGCTAACTATGGCTACACCTTC. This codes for CASSPLDRVANYGYTF.